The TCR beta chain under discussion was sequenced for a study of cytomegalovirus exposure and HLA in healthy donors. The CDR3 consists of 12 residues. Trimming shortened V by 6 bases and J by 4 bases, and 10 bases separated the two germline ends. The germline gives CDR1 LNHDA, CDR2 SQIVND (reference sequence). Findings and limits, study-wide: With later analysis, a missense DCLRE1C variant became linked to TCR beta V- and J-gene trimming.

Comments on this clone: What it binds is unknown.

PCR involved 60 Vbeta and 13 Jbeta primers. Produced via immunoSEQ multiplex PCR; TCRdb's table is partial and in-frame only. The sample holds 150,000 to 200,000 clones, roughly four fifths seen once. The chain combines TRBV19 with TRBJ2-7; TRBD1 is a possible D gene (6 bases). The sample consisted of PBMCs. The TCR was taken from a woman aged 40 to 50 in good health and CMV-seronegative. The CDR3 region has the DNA TGTGCCAGTAGACGTGACAGGTACGAGCAGTACTTC. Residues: CASRRDRYEQYF.